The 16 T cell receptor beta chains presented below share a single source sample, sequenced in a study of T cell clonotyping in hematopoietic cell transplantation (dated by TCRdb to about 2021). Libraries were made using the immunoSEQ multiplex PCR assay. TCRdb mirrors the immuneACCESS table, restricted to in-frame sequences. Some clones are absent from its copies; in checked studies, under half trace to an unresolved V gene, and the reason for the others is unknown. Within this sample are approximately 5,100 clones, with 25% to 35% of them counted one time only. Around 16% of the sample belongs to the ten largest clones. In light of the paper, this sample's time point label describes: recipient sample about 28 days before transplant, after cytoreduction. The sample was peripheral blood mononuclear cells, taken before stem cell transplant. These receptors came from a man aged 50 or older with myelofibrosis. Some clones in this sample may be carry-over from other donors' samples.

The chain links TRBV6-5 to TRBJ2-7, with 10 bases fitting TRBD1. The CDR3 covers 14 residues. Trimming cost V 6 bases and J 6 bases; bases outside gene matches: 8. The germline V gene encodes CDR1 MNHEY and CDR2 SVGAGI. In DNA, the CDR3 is TGTGCCAGCAGCCGACAGGGGGCGTCGGGCGAGCAGTACTTC. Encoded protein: CASSRQGASGEQYF.

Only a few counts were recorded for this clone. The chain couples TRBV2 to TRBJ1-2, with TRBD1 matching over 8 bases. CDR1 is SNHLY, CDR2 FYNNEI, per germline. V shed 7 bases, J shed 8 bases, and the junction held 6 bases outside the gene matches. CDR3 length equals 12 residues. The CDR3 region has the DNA TGTGCCAGCACGGCGGACAGGGTAGGCTACACCTTC. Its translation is CASTADRVGYTF.

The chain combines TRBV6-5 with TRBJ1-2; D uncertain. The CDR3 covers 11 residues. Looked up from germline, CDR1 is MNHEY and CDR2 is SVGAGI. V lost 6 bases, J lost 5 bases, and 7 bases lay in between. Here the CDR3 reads CASRDLYGYTF. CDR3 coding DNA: TGTGCCAGCAGGGATTTATATGGCTACACCTTC.

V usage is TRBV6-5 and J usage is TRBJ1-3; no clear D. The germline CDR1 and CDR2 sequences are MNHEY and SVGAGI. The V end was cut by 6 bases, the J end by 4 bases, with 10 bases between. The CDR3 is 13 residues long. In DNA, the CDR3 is TGTGCCAGCAGACCGTCGGCCGGAAACACCATATATTTT. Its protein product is CASRPSAGNTIYF.

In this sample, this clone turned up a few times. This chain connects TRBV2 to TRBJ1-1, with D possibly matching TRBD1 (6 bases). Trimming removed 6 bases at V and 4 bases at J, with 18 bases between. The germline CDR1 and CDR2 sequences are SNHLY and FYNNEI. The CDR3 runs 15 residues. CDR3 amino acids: CASRDTTGIGTEAFF. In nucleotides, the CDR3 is TGTGCCAGCAGGGATACTACAGGGATTGGCACTGAAGCTTTCTTT.

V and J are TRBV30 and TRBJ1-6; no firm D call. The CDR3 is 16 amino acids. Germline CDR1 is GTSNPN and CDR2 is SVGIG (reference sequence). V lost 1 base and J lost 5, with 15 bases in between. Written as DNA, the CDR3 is TGTGCCTGGAGTGCTTACCCGCGGGGTAATAATTCACCCCTCCACTTT. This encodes CAWSAYPRGNNSPLHF.

The CDR3 nucleotides read TGCGCCAGCAGCCAAATAGGCCCGGGGACGTCCTACGAGCAGTACTTC. It is translated as CASSQIGPGTSYEQYF. V usage is TRBV4-1 and J usage is TRBJ2-7; D is tentatively TRBD1 or TRBD2 (5 bases each). Trimming removed 2 bases at V and 1 base at J, with 15 bases between. Germline V gives CDR1 MGHRA, CDR2 YSYEKL. The CDR3 loop spans 16 amino acids.

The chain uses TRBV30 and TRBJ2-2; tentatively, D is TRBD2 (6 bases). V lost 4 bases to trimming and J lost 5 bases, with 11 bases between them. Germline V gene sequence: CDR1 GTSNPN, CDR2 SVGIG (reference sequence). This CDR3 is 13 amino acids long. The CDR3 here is CAWKGTQTGELFF. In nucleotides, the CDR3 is TGTGCCTGGAAGGGGACTCAAACCGGGGAGCTGTTTTTT.

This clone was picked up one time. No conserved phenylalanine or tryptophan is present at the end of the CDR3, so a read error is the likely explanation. The CDR3 loop reads CAWSVRDTAYEQYL. The CDR3 nucleotides are TGTGCCTGGAGTGTACGGGACACCGCCTACGAGCAGTACCTC. The V gene is TRBV30, the J gene TRBJ2-7; TRBD1 is a possible D gene (6 bases). Trimming took 0 bases from V and 2 from J, leaving 11 bases between them. The CDR3 has 14 residues. In germline, CDR1 is GTSNPN, CDR2 SVGIG (reference sequence).

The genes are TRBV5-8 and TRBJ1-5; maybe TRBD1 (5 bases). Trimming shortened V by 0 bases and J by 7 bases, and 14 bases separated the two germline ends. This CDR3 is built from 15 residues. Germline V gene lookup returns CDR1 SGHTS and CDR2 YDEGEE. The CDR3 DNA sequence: TGTGCCAGCAGCTTGGATAGCAGGGCCGGACAGCCCCAGCATTTT. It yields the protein CASSLDSRAGQPQHF.

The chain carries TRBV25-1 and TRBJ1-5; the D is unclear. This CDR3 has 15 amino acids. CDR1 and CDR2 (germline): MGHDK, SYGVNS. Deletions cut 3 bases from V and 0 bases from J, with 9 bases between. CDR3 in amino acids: CASSDPADSNQPQHF. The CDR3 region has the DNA TGTGCCAGCAGTGACCCAGCGGATAGCAATCAGCCCCAGCATTTT.

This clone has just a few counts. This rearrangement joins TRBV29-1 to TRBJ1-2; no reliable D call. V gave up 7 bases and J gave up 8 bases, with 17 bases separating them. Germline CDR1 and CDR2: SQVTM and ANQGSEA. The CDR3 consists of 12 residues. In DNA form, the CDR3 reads TGCAGCGCTACTGGGGAGCAGACGGGCTACACCTTC. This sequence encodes CSATGEQTGYTF.

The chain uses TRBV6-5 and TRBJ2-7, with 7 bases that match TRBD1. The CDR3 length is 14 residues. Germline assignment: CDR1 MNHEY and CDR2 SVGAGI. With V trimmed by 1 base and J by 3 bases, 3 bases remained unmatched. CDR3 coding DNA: TGTGCCAGCAGTTACTTTCGACAGGGCTACGAGCAGTACTTC. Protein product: CASSYFRQGYEQYF.

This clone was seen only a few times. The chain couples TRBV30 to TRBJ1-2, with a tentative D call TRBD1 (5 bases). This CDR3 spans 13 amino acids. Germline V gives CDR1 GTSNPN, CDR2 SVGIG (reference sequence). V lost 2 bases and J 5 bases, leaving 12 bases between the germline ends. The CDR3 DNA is TGTGCCTGGAGTACCGGGGCAGATTATGGCTACACCTTC. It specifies CAWSTGADYGYTF.

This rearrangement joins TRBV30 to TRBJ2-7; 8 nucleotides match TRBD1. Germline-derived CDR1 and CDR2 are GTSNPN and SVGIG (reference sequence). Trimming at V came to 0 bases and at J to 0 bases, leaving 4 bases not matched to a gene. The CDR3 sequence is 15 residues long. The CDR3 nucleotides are TGTGCCTGGAGTGTCCGGGACAGGAGCTCCTACGAGCAGTACTTC. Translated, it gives CAWSVRDRSSYEQYF.

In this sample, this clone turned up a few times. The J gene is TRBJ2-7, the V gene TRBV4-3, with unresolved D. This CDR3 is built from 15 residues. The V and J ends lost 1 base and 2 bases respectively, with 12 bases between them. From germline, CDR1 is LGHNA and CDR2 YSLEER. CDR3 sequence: CASSQGTDPTYEQYF. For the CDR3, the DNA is TGCGCCAGCAGCCAAGGGACCGACCCAACCTACGAGCAGTACTTC.